The 32 T cell receptor beta chains below all came from one sample that was sequenced in a study of shared clonotypes between healthy human individuals. Profiling relied on immunoSEQ multiplex PCR, and the TCRdb table lists in-frame clones only, not all of them. The sample has roughly 2,500,000 clones; approximately 93% are singletons. The specimen was naive CD4+ T cells from PBMCs. Subset of the sample: CD45RA+ positively selected. These receptors came from a man between 18 and 35 years old in good health. Some clones in this sample may be carry-over from other donors' samples.

The chain joins TRBV27 to TRBJ2-2; unclear D gene. V dropped 3 bases and J dropped 5 bases, with 10 bases sitting between them. From germline, CDR1 is MNHEY and CDR2 SMNVEV (reference sequence). The length of the CDR3 is 14 residues. CDR3 loop: CASSFRAYTGELFF. The CDR3 DNA follows: TGTGCCAGCAGTTTCCGGGCCTATACCGGGGAGCTGTTTTTT.

The chain carries TRBV28 and TRBJ2-7, with D perhaps matching TRBD1 or TRBD2 (5 bases each). V gave up 4 bases and J gave up 6 bases, with 10 bases separating them. The CDR3 has 12 amino acids. Germline V gene lookup returns CDR1 MDHEN and CDR2 SYDVKM. The CDR3, as DNA: TGTGCCAGCAGTTGGGGACGCGGCGAGCAGTACTTC. Its translation is CASSWGRGEQYF.

This chain joins TRBV5-1 and TRBJ2-6, with no clear D. The V end lost 1 base, the J end lost 0 bases, and 11 bases lay between the germline ends. From germline, CDR1 is SGHRS and CDR2 YFSETQ. The CDR3 covers 17 residues. Here the CDR3 DNA reads TGCGCCAGCAGCTTGAGTGGGGTCAGCTCTGGGGCCAACGTCCTGACTTTC. This codes for CASSLSGVSSGANVLTF.

The chain has TRBV5-4 and TRBJ2-1; no reliable D call. The V gene's germline CDR1 is SGHNT and CDR2 YYREEE (reference sequence). CDR3 length: 14 amino acids. V lost 0 bases and J 4 bases, leaving 8 bases between the germline ends. CDR3 coding DNA: TGTGCCAGCAGCTTGGACCTGGTATACAATGAGCAGTTCTTC. This sequence encodes CASSLDLVYNEQFF.

The chain links TRBV25-1 to TRBJ1-4, with TRBD1 as a possible D gene (6 bases). The CDR3 is 13 residues long. Germline lookup yields CDR1 MGHDK and CDR2 SYGVNS. Trimming left V 8 bases short and J 8 bases short, with 15 bases between. The CDR3 nucleotides are TGTGCCAGCGGACAGCCAAAGCACGAAAAACTGTTTTTT. Protein sequence: CASGQPKHEKLFF.

A word on this clone: The sample contains more than one DNA sequence encoding this CDR3. V gene TRBV2 combines with J gene TRBJ1-5; no definite D call. Germline lookup yields CDR1 SNHLY and CDR2 FYNNEI. V lost 4 bases, J lost 7 bases, and 5 bases lay in between. The CDR3 consists of 11 residues. CDR3 sequence (DNA): TGTGCCAGCAGTGGAGGGCAGCCCCAGCATTTT. Amino acids: CASSGGQPQHF. Filled out from reference TRBV2 and TRBJ1-5, the complete variable domain reads EPEVTQTPSHQVTQMGQEVILRCVPISNHLYFYWYRQILGQKVEFLVSFYNNEISEKSEIFDDQFSVERPDGSNFTLKIRSTKLEDSAMYFCASSGGQPQHFGDGTRLSIL.

Concerning this clone itself: Other DNA sequences in the same sample also yield this CDR3. The rearrangement uses TRBV5-6 and TRBJ1-5, with D maybe TRBD1 (5 bases). Germline CDR1 SGHDT, CDR2 YYEEEE. CDR3 size: 15 residues. V was clipped by 1 base and J by 1 base, with 9 bases between them. CDR3 residues: CASSLRGVSNQPQHF. The DNA of the CDR3 is TGTGCCAGCAGCTTGAGGGGTGTAAGCAATCAGCCCCAGCATTTT. The variable domain in full, with the rest retrieved from reference TRBV5-6 and TRBJ1-5, is DAGVTQSPTHLIKTRGQQVTLRCSPKSGHDTVSWYQQALGQGPQFIFQYYEEEERQRGNFPDRFSGHQFPNYSSELNVNALLLGDSALYLCASSLRGVSNQPQHFGDGTRLSIL.

The chain combines TRBV5-1 with TRBJ2-5; the D gene is possibly TRBD1 (6 bases). Trimming removed 8 bases from V and 2 bases from J, with 13 bases in between. Germline values: CDR1 SGHRS, CDR2 YFSETQ. CDR3 length: 13 residues. CDR3 residues: CARHRAIQETQYF. The CDR3 DNA reads TGCGCCAGGCACAGGGCAATACAAGAGACCCAGTACTTC.

The chain has TRBV9 and TRBJ2-3; perhaps TRBD1 as D (6 bases). The length of the CDR3 is 17 residues. V was shortened by 4 bases and J by 3 bases, with 21 bases between the two germline ends. Looked up from germline, CDR1 is SGDLS and CDR2 is YYNGEE. CDR3 residues: CASSTMRLQTGTDTQYF. CDR3 DNA: TGTGCCAGCAGCACCATGAGATTGCAAACAGGGACAGATACGCAGTATTTT. Full variable domain (missing parts from reference TRBV9 and TRBJ2-3): DSGVTQTPKHLITATGQRVTLRCSPRSGDLSVYWYQQSLDQGLQFLIQYYNGEERAKGNILERFSAQQFPDLHSELNLSSLELGDSALYFCASSTMRLQTGTDTQYFGPGTRLTVL.

This chain connects TRBV6-1 to TRBJ1-1; TRBD1 might be the D (6 bases). The CDR3 consists of 15 residues. V was pared by 4 bases and J by 0 bases, with 12 bases between. Germline V gene lookup returns CDR1 MNHNS and CDR2 SASEGT. The CDR3 is CASSGQTGLNTEAFF. In DNA form, the CDR3 reads TGTGCCAGCAGTGGCCAGACAGGCTTGAACACTGAAGCTTTCTTT.

The genes are TRBV2 and TRBJ2-4; 11 bases fit TRBD2. Germline CDR1 and CDR2: SNHLY and FYNNEI. The CDR3 is 15 amino acids. The trim removed 7 bases at V and 1 base at J, leaving 3 bases unmatched. CDR3 in DNA: TGTGCCAGCACTAGCGGGAGGACGGCCAAAAACATTCAGTACTTC. It translates to CASTSGRTAKNIQYF.

J is TRBJ2-2 and V is TRBV9; D not resolved. The ends were cut back, 0 bases at V and 0 bases at J, with 9 bases in the middle. This CDR3 has 16 amino acids. The germline CDR1 and CDR2 sequences are SGDLS and YYNGEE. CDR3 in amino acids: CASSVGRQTNTGELFF. CDR3 nucleotides: TGTGCCAGCAGCGTAGGCAGGCAAACGAACACCGGGGAGCTGTTTTTT.

J is TRBJ2-3 and V is TRBV5-1; D is undetermined. Germline assignment: CDR1 SGHRS and CDR2 YFSETQ. This CDR3 has 14 amino acids. V was trimmed by 4 bases and J by 2 bases, leaving 11 bases between them. CDR3 nucleotides: TGCGCCAGCAGCCCGTTTACATACACAGATACGCAGTATTTT. Its translation: CASSPFTYTDTQYF.

In DNA form, the CDR3 reads TGTGCCAGCTCACCATTGGGGACAGGGGGCTGGAATGAGCAGTTCTTC. Translated: CASSPLGTGGWNEQFF. The chain employs TRBV18 and TRBJ2-1; 12 bases line up with TRBD1. The ends lost 2 bases at V and 7 bases at J; junction bases unmatched: 6. The CDR3 runs 16 residues. Germline-derived CDR1 and CDR2 are KGHSH and LQKENI. Variable domain in full (rest from reference TRBV18 and TRBJ2-1): NAGVMQNPRHLVRRRGQEARLRCSPMKGHSHVYWYRQLPEEGLKFMVYLQKENIIDESGMPKERFSAEFPKEGPSILRIQQVVRGDSAAYFCASSPLGTGGWNEQFFGPGTRLTVL.

The V and J genes are TRBV4-2 and TRBJ2-2; 13 bases map to TRBD2. This CDR3 comprises 17 residues. Germline V CDR1 and CDR2: LGHNA, YNFKEQ. Trimming cost V 4 bases and J 5 bases; bases outside gene matches: 7. The DNA for the CDR3 is TGTGCCAGCAGCCTTAGGACTAGCGGGAGATTTACCGGGGAGCTGTTTTTT. This gives the protein CASSLRTSGRFTGELFF.

As to this clone: In the same sample, other DNA sequences code for this CDR3. The rearrangement uses TRBV28 and TRBJ1-2, with D uncertain. The CDR3 sequence is 13 residues long. CDR1 is MDHEN, CDR2 SYDVKM, per germline. V was pared by 2 bases and J by 4 bases, with 8 bases between. CDR3 amino acids: CASSLGQTYGYTF. CDR3 bases: TGTGCCAGCAGTTTAGGGCAGACCTATGGCTACACCTTC.

This clone has only one observation. As DNA, the CDR3 is TGCAGCGTTGAGGACGTATCTGGAAACACCATATATTTT. Protein: CSVEDVSGNTIYF. V and J are TRBV29-1 and TRBJ1-3; D gene ambiguous. Trimming shortened V by 3 bases and J by 1 base, and 7 bases separated the two germline ends. The germline gives CDR1 SQVTM, CDR2 ANQGSEA. The CDR3 covers 13 residues. Full variable domain (outside the CDR3, taken from reference TRBV29-1 and TRBJ1-3): SAVISQKPSRDICQRGTSLTIQCQVDSQVTMMFWYRQQPGQSLTLIATANQGSEATYESGFVIDKFPISRPNLTFSTLTVSNMSPEDSSIYLCSVEDVSGNTIYFGEGSWLTVV.

The genes are TRBV6-5 and TRBJ2-1, with TRBD2 matching over 16 bases. The germline CDR1 and CDR2 sequences are MNHEY and SVGAGI. The CDR3 has 14 residues. The V segment lost 6 bases and the J segment 12 bases; nucleotides outside the gene matches: 5. The CDR3 protein is CASRPGLAGGGQFF. In DNA form, the CDR3 reads TGTGCCAGCAGACCGGGACTAGCGGGAGGGGGGCAGTTCTTC.

The sample holds one count of this clone. The V call is TRBV18, the J call TRBJ2-5; D gene uncertain. Between the trimmed V and J ends, which lost 7 bases and 2 bases, there was a span of 14 bases. The CDR3 totals 14 residues. Germline V gene data show CDR1 as KGHSH and CDR2 as LQKENI. CDR3 region: CASFRWGGQETQYF. The CDR3 nucleotides are TGTGCCAGCTTCCGATGGGGTGGACAAGAGACCCAGTACTTC.

A few counts support this clone. The chain joins TRBV15 to TRBJ1-1; D not resolved. This CDR3 is built from 11 residues. Germline assignment: CDR1 LNHNV and CDR2 YYDKDF (reference sequence). Trimming shortened V by 5 bases and J by 8 bases, and 9 bases separated the two germline ends. The DNA for the CDR3 is TGTGCCACCAGCGGATACAAAGAAGCTTTCTTT. It specifies CATSGYKEAFF.

The chain uses TRBV5-1 and TRBJ2-5; D may correspond to TRBD1 or TRBD2 (5 bases each). CDR1 and CDR2 from the germline V gene are SGHRS and YFSETQ. V dropped 3 bases and J dropped 2 bases, with 14 bases sitting between them. The CDR3 has 15 amino acids. This chain's CDR3 is CASSYSGTLQETQYF. The CDR3, as DNA: TGCGCCAGCAGCTACTCTGGGACCCTGCAAGAGACCCAGTACTTC.

The genes are TRBV19 and TRBJ2-1; D is undetermined. CDR1 and CDR2 from the germline V gene are LNHDA and SQIVND (reference sequence). Trimming removed 2 bases at V and 4 bases at J, with 6 bases between. This CDR3 is built from 13 residues. CDR3 nucleotide sequence: TGTGCCAGTAGTATAAACAGTTACAATGAGCAGTTCTTC. Protein: CASSINSYNEQFF.

The chain links TRBV6-1 to TRBJ1-2; D is ambiguous. Germline V gives CDR1 MNHNS, CDR2 SASEGT. The CDR3 contains 11 residues. The V and J ends lost 6 bases and 4 bases respectively, with 6 bases between them. The CDR3 reads CASSPIYGYTF. CDR3 bases: TGTGCCAGCAGCCCAATCTATGGCTACACCTTC.

The chain carries TRBV7-3 and TRBJ2-1; 13 nucleotides line up with TRBD2. CDR1 is SGHTA, CDR2 FQGTGA, per germline. The CDR3 spans 16 residues. V lost 2 bases to trimming and J lost 6 bases; unmatched junction nucleotides: 4. CDR3 protein: CASSLVGTSGTNEQFF. In DNA, the CDR3 is TGTGCCAGCAGCTTAGTAGGGACTAGCGGGACCAATGAGCAGTTCTTC.

The chain is built from TRBV29-1 and TRBJ2-3, with a possible D match to TRBD2 (6 bases). Germline V lookup: CDR1 SQVTM, CDR2 ANQGSEA. The V and J ends lost 3 bases and 1 base respectively, with 11 bases between them. The CDR3 covers 14 residues. CDR3: CSVEVADGTDTQYF. CDR3 nucleotide sequence: TGCAGCGTTGAGGTAGCGGACGGCACAGATACGCAGTATTTT.

V gene TRBV7-9 combines with J gene TRBJ1-4, with 8 positions matching TRBD1. Germline values: CDR1 SEHNR, CDR2 FQNEAQ (reference sequence). CDR3 length: 14 amino acids. V was pared by 5 bases and J by 5 bases, with 4 bases of the junction left unmatched. The DNA for the CDR3 is TGTGCCAGCAGCCGGACAGGGAACAATGAAAAACTGTTTTTT. Its protein product is CASSRTGNNEKLFF.

This rearrangement joins TRBV9 to TRBJ1-2; weak D call: TRBD1 (6 bases). CDR1 is SGDLS and CDR2 is YYNGEE in the germline V gene. The CDR3 has 13 amino acids. V was trimmed by 2 bases and J by 8 bases, leaving 13 bases between them. DNA of the CDR3: TGTGCCAGCAGCGTCCTTACAGGGATCGGCTACACCTTC. Its translation is CASSVLTGIGYTF.

The chain links TRBV27 to TRBJ2-7; no definite D call. Trimming shortened V by 6 bases and J by 0 bases, and 9 bases separated the two germline ends. The CDR3 spans 13 residues. CDR1 is MNHEY and CDR2 is SMNVEV in the germline V gene (reference sequence). The CDR3 DNA reads TGTGCCAGCAGAAGGACGGCCTCCTACGAGCAGTACTTC. Protein sequence: CASRRTASYEQYF.

The chain has TRBV28 and TRBJ1-5, with a weak D call TRBD1 (6 bases). Germline-derived CDR1 and CDR2 are MDHEN and SYDVKM. The CDR3 sequence is 15 residues long. V was clipped by 2 bases and J by 0 bases, with 8 bases between them. The CDR3 spells CASSLMGASNQPQHF. The CDR3 bases are TGTGCCAGCAGTTTAATGGGGGCTAGCAATCAGCCCCAGCATTTT.

A remark on this clone: The sample has other DNA sequences that encode this CDR3 too. This chain connects TRBV2 to TRBJ2-7; 10 bases align to TRBD1. Per germline, CDR1 SNHLY and CDR2 FYNNEI. The CDR3 has 14 residues. Losses at the gene ends were 8 bases for V and 0 bases for J; bases not matched to a gene: 4. CDR3 residues: CASRGQGTSYEQYF. The CDR3 DNA reads as TGTGCCAGCCGGGGACAGGGGACCTCCTACGAGCAGTACTTC.

The chain joins TRBV18 to TRBJ1-1; D gene unclear. The CDR3 consists of 13 residues. The V and J ends lost 0 bases and 7 bases respectively, with 9 bases between them. The germline V gene has CDR1 KGHSH and CDR2 LQKENI. CDR3 in amino acids: CASSPPFGGEAFF. The CDR3 DNA follows: TGTGCCAGCTCACCACCATTTGGAGGTGAAGCTTTCTTT.

CDR3 sequence (DNA): TGTGCCTGGAGTGGGGGACGGAGCAATGAAAAACTGTTTTTT. This codes for CAWSGGRSNEKLFF. The gene calls are TRBV30 and TRBJ1-4; possible D gene TRBD1, 5 bases. Trimming stripped 1 base from V and 5 bases from J, with 11 bases between. The CDR3 runs to 14 residues. From germline, CDR1 is GTSNPN and CDR2 SVGIG (reference sequence).